The rows below give T cell receptor beta chains drawn from one sample of a study of post-analysis software for immune sequencing data. TCRdb used MiXCR to reprocess the PCR reads, holding one entry per CDR3 protein. The sample contains about 560,000 distinct CDR3 sequences, about 40% of which appear only once. Specimen: blood. These receptors all come from a girl aged 10-17 years with multiple sclerosis. Both conserved end residues are part of each CDR3. D genes are given only for firm matches. A row's size may be missing; if present it is once, few, many or a size class.

CASSLVEGTVQYF TGTGCCAGCAGCTTGGTTGAGGGGACAGTACAGTACTTC - TRBD1 13 TRBJ2-5 TRBV5-5
CSARPGTGLTGELFF TGCAGTGCTAGGCCCGGGACAGGGTTGACCGGGGAGCTGTTTTTT - TRBD1 15 TRBJ2-2 TRBV20-1
CASSYGPGGTDTQYF TGTGCCAGCAGTTACGGTCCGGGAGGGACAGATACGCAGTATTTT - TRBD2 15 TRBJ2-3 TRBV6-5
CASRGLNEKLFF TGTGCCAGCAGGGGACTTAATGAAAAACTGTTTTTT few - 12 TRBJ1-4 TRBV7-8
CASRGPGQGGEYGYTF TGTGCCAGCAGGGGCCCAGGGCAGGGGGGAGAGTATGGCTACACCTTC few TRBD1 16 TRBJ1-2 TRBV6-5
CAISQGPRPTKETQYF TGTGCCATCAGTCAGGGGCCTCGGCCTACTAAAGAGACCCAGTACTTC few - 16 TRBJ2-5 TRBV10-3
CASRPPGQHYEQYF TGTGCCAGCAGGCCGCCGGGACAACACTACGAGCAGTACTTC - - 14 TRBJ2-7 TRBV7-6
CAIRGTGASNYGYTF TGTGCCATCAGGGGGACAGGGGCCTCTAACTATGGCTACACCTTC - TRBD1 15 TRBJ1-2 TRBV10-3
CAITLTSGGSYNEQFF TGTGCCATCACCTTAACTAGCGGGGGTTCCTACAATGAGCAGTTCTTC - TRBD2 16 TRBJ2-1 TRBV10-3
CASSSSGSHEQFF TGCGCCAGCAGCAGTAGCGGGAGTCATGAGCAGTTCTTC few TRBD2 13 TRBJ2-1 TRBV5-1
CATSDFRGSVEAQYF TGTGCCACCAGTGATTTCCGAGGGAGTGTGGAGGCCCAGTACTTC - - 15 TRBJ2-5 TRBV24-1
CASSPYSGAEAFF TGTGCCAGCAGTCCTTATTCAGGGGCGGAGGCTTTCTTT - - 13 TRBJ1-1 TRBV12-3/TRBV12-4
CASSERAGGSYEQYF TGTGCCAGCAGTGAAAGAGCAGGGGGCTCCTACGAGCAGTACTTC few TRBD1 15 TRBJ2-7 TRBV6-1